This T cell receptor (beta chain) comes out of a study of shared clonotypes between healthy human individuals. On the study more broadly: Every donor yielded three CD4 naive, three CD4 memory, two CD8 naive and one CD8 memory plate.

As processed by the authors: ImmunoSEQ sequences covered only the junction and lacked quality scores; filtering therefore differed. Libraries were prepared by immunoSEQ multiplex PCR; TCRdb keeps only in-frame clonotypes and omits some of them. The DNA was the basis for D and trimming; V, J and clone size are from that table. The profile shows millions of clones, approximately 95% of them singletons. Specimen: naive CD4+ T cells from PBMCs. The subset is: CD45RA+ positively selected. The source is a man aged 18 to 30 in good health. Some clones in this sample may be carry-over from other donors' samples.

The CDR3 protein is CATTGGSTDTQYF. The CDR3, as DNA: TGTGCCACCACCGGCGGGAGCACAGATACGCAGTATTTT. The chain uses TRBV10-3 and TRBJ2-3; a weak D match, TRBD2 (5 bases). Trimming stripped 10 bases from V and 0 bases from J, with 11 bases between. CDR1 and CDR2 (germline): ENHRY, SYGVKD. The CDR3 spans 13 residues.